This T cell receptor beta chain came from a study of T cell responses to AZD1222 COVID-19 vaccine. V lost 2 bases and J 6 bases, leaving 14 bases between the germline ends. The CDR3 contains 14 residues. Germline V gives CDR1 SGHKS, CDR2 YYEKEE (reference sequence). Some clones are missing from TCRdb's copy, which holds only in-frame ones; the method was immunoSEQ multiplex PCR. This sample has 130,000 to 150,000 clones, with 85% to 95% found just once. Study findings and constraints: Scientists sampled the repertoires only once the peak T cell response had passed.

Turning to this clone: Antigen specificity is unknown.

The sequences come from peripheral blood, collected after recovery from COVID-19. V gene TRBV5-5 combines with J gene TRBJ1-2; unclear D gene. This clonotype originated in an adult who had recovered from COVID-19. CDR3 loop: CASSLERPFHGYTF. In nucleotides, the CDR3 is TGTGCCAGCAGCTTAGAAAGACCCTTTCATGGCTACACCTTC.